This is a list of T cell receptor beta chains from one sample in a study of cytomegalovirus exposure and HLA in healthy donors. This table comes from immunoSEQ multiplex PCR, and its TCRdb copy is limited to in-frame clones, with some not included. This sample has about 160,000 clones, with approximately 79% found just once. Sample: PBMCs. The receptors shown here come from a man between 40 and 49 years old in good health and CMV-seronegative. Both conserved end residues are part of each CDR3.

j_gene: TRBJ2-1; v_gene: TRBV29-1; CDR3aa: CSVEGQGEQNEQFF
j_gene: TRBJ1-1; v_gene: TRBV11-2; CDR3aa: CASSLGPRNTEAFF
j_gene: TRBJ2-7; v_gene: TRBV4-1; CDR3aa: CASSQRSGLAYEQYF
j_gene: TRBJ2-2; v_gene: TRBV6-5; CDR3aa: CASSRETGELFF
j_gene: TRBJ1-2; v_gene: TRBV27; CDR3aa: CASSLYWTQGGGYTF
j_gene: TRBJ2-5; v_gene: TRBV7-2; CDR3aa: CASSGQGGGAWETQYF
j_gene: TRBJ2-1; v_gene: TRBV30; CDR3aa: CAWTGGGNEQFF
j_gene: TRBJ2-2; v_gene: TRBV14; CDR3aa: CASSQTTGQNTGELFF
j_gene: TRBJ1-1; v_gene: TRBV5-1; CDR3aa: CASSFGTEAFF
j_gene: TRBJ2-7; v_gene: TRBV5-4; CDR3aa: CASSFVGQGAGKQYF
j_gene: TRBJ2-7; v_gene: TRBV9; CDR3aa: CASSVGGDSYEQYF
j_gene: TRBJ1-1; v_gene: TRBV6-1; CDR3aa: CASTRDSMNTEAFF
j_gene: TRBJ2-7; v_gene: TRBV7-2; CDR3aa: CASSLGLAALEQYF
j_gene: TRBJ2-4; v_gene: TRBV10-3; CDR3aa: CAISESTSGGIGKNIQYF
j_gene: TRBJ2-7; v_gene: TRBV5-4; CDR3aa: CASSPRQDGYEQYF